Sequencing of this T cell receptor beta chain was carried out in a study of cytomegalovirus exposure and HLA in healthy donors. Study context: Unique TCR beta sequences numbering approximately 120 million came from around 180 million T cells in an earlier analysis.

PCR employed 60 Vbeta and 13 Jbeta primers. The method was immunoSEQ multiplex PCR; TCRdb's version includes in-frame clones alone and lacks a portion of them. Among approximately 160,000 clones listed, approximately 82% were seen once. CDR3 length: 14 amino acids. V lost 4 bases, J lost 6 bases, and 5 bases stayed unmatched. From germline, CDR1 is SGHRS and CDR2 YFSETQ. Comments on this clone: Its specificity is not known.

Overall study findings and caveats: Previous analysis showed most TCR beta V segments were productive about 90% or about 30% of the time. In all likelihood, a cluster of highly shared sequence variants was a sequencing artifact.

Sequenced sample: PBMCs. This receptor was obtained from a male donor in good health and CMV-seronegative. J is TRBJ1-4 and V is TRBV5-1; 8 nucleotides line up with TRBD1. CDR3 region: CASSPGQEYEKLFF. CDR3 nucleotide sequence: TGCGCCAGCAGCCCGGGACAGGAGTATGAAAAACTGTTTTTT.